The rows below give T cell receptor beta chains drawn from one sample of a study of blood T cells in healthy people across ages. MiXCR, run by TCRdb on the 5' RACE reads, gives a single entry per CDR3 protein. The profile shows about 1,000,000 distinct CDR3 sequences, 40% to 55% of them singletons. The specimen was blood. Every receptor here comes from a woman aged 55-69 years in good health. CDR3s include the opening cysteine and the closing phenylalanine or tryptophan. A D gene is named only where the DNA matches it firmly. Clone size is shown for a subset of rows, as once, few, many or a class of expanded clone.

J | D | size | V | DNA | CDR3
TRBJ2-7 | TRBD2 | few | TRBV27 | TGTGCCAGCAGGATATCGGGGGGATTTTACGAGCAGTACTTC | CASRISGGFYEQYF
TRBJ2-5 | TRBD2 | . | TRBV7-2 | TGTGCCAGCAGCTTAGTTAGGCTAGCGGGAGAGACCCAGTACTTC | CASSLVRLAGETQYF
TRBJ2-1 | . | . | TRBV29-1 | TGCAGCGACCTGGGAGCGGGCTATGAGCAGTTCTTC | CSDLGAGYEQFF
TRBJ2-7 | TRBD1 | . | TRBV19 | TGTGCCAGTTCCGCCGGGACAGGGCCTTCCTACGAGCAGTACTTC | CASSAGTGPSYEQYF
TRBJ2-5 | . | . | TRBV3-1 | TGTGCCAGCAGCCAGATCGCCATCGAGGGGTTCGAGACCCAGTACTTC | CASSQIAIEGFETQYF
TRBJ1-5 | . | . | TRBV4-3 | TGCGCCAGCAGCCAATCTGGGGCCGTCCTTAGCAATCAGCCCCAGCATTTT | CASSQSGAVLSNQPQHF
TRBJ2-7 | . | . | TRBV27 | TGTGCCAGCAGTGGAGGTAACTTTGTAAAAAGCTCCTACGAGCAGTACTTC | CASSGGNFVKSSYEQYF
TRBJ2-7 | TRBD2 | . | TRBV3-1 | TGTGCCAGCAGCCCACGTAGAGGAACTAGCGGGAATCCCCGGTACTTC | CASSPRRGTSGNPRYF
TRBJ2-7 | TRBD2 | . | TRBV27 | TGTGCCAGCAGTTCTAGCGGGTACTCCTACGAGCAGTACTTC | CASSSSGYSYEQYF
TRBJ2-7 | TRBD2 | once | TRBV11-3 | TGTGCCCGCAGCTTTACCGGGACTAGCGGGAGGGCCAACGAGCAGTACTTC | CARSFTGTSGRANEQYF
TRBJ2-3 | . | . | TRBV12-3/TRBV12-4 | TGTGCCAGCAGTGTAGCGCAGGTCACAGATACGCAGTATTTT | CASSVAQVTDTQYF
TRBJ1-2 | TRBD1 | once | TRBV28 | TGTGCCAGCATGGAGGGGGCGTACTATGGCTACACCTTC | CASMEGAYYGYTF
TRBJ2-7 | TRBD2 | . | TRBV30 | TGTGCCTGGTCACGGACTAGGCCCTCCTACGAGCAGTACTTC | CAWSRTRPSYEQYF
TRBJ2-7 | TRBD2 | many | TRBV3-1 | TGTGCCAGCAGCCCTCCGGGAGGGAGGACCTACGAGCAGTACTTC | CASSPPGGRTYEQYF
TRBJ2-3 | TRBD2 | . | TRBV27 | TGTGCCAGCAGTGCAATAGCGGGAGGGCAAGATACGCAGTATTTT | CASSAIAGGQDTQYF
TRBJ1-5 | . | few | TRBV12-3/TRBV12-4 | TGTGCCAGCAGTTTAGCCAGCAATCAGCCCCAGCATTTT | CASSLASNQPQHF
TRBJ2-7 | TRBD2 | . | TRBV3-1 | TGTGCCAGCAGCACCAGTGCAGCGGGAGGTGGCGAGCAGTACTTC | CASSTSAAGGGEQYF
TRBJ2-7 | TRBD2 | . | TRBV6-2/TRBV6-3 | TGTGCCAGCAGATCTAGCGGGAGGGCCCTCTACAATGAGCAGTACTTC | CASRSSGRALYNEQYF
TRBJ2-1 | TRBD2 | . | TRBV11-2 | TGTGCCAGCAGCCCAATCGGAGTAGCGGGAGGTGAGCAGTTCTTC | CASSPIGVAGGEQFF
TRBJ2-7 | TRBD1 | . | TRBV28 | TGTGCCAGCAGCTCAACCGGGACAGGGGAATACGAGCAGTACTTC | CASSSTGTGEYEQYF
TRBJ2-1 | TRBD2 | . | TRBV2 | TGTGCCAGCAGTCGGGGAGCGGGAGGAAGCAATGAGCAGTTCTTC | CASSRGAGGSNEQFF
TRBJ2-1 | TRBD2 | many | TRBV20-1 | TGCAGTGCTAGAGATCGGACTAGCGGGAGGAGGGGTGAGCAGTTCTTC | CSARDRTSGRRGEQFF
TRBJ1-2 | . | few | TRBV27 | TGTGCCAGCAGTTTGGAGGGCACGGGCTATGGCTACACCTTC | CASSLEGTGYGYTF
TRBJ2-1 | TRBD1 | . | TRBV12-3/TRBV12-4 | TGTGCCAGCAGTGGGCAGGGGGTGTACAATGAGCAGTTCTTC | CASSGQGVYNEQFF
TRBJ2-7 | . | . | TRBV11-2 | TGTGCCAGCAGGACTTACATGGGGAGCTCCTACGAGCAGTACTTC | CASRTYMGSSYEQYF
TRBJ2-7 | TRBD2 | few | TRBV10-3 | TGTGCCATCAGTGAACTTAGCGGGAGGTCTGAGCAGTACTTC | CAISELSGRSEQYF
TRBJ2-1 | TRBD2 | few | TRBV3-1 | TGTGCCAGCAGCCACCTTTCCGGGCGGGAGAGGTACAATGAGCAGTTCTTC | CASSHLSGRERYNEQFF
TRBJ2-7 | TRBD2 | many | TRBV20-1 | TGCAGTGCTAGATTTCACGGGAGGGCCGCCTACGAGCAGTACTTC | CSARFHGRAAYEQYF
TRBJ2-3 | . | . | TRBV10-3 | TGTGCCACAGGTACTTCAGGGGACCGCACAGATACGCAGTATTTT | CATGTSGDRTDTQYF
TRBJ2-1 | TRBD2 | few | TRBV7-2 | TGTGCCAGCAGCTTATCCGGGACTAGCGGGCAGAATGAGCAGTTCTTC | CASSLSGTSGQNEQFF
TRBJ1-2 | . | . | TRBV29-1 | TGCAGCGTTGAGGGGGGGGCGCAAAATTACTATGGCTACACCTTC | CSVEGGAQNYYGYTF
TRBJ2-3 | . | many | TRBV25-1 | TGTGCCAGCAGTGACGAACGCGGACGCATCGCTAGCACAGATACGCAGTATTTT | CASSDERGRIASTDTQYF
TRBJ1-1 | . | few | TRBV5-1 | TGCGCCAGCAGCCCACTGACGAACACTGAAGCTTTCTTT | CASSPLTNTEAFF
TRBJ2-3 | . | few | TRBV5-1 | TGCGCCAGCAGCTTGGATCAAGGGGTCGTCTCAGATACGCAGTATTTT | CASSLDQGVVSDTQYF
TRBJ2-1 | . | . | TRBV20-1 | TGCAGTGCTAGAGCCGAGTTGGGGTTAGGCAATGAGCAGTTCTTC | CSARAELGLGNEQFF
TRBJ2-7 | TRBD2 | few | TRBV20-1 | TGCAGTGCTAGTTTTTGGGGGAGGGGCCACGAGCAGTACTTC | CSASFWGRGHEQYF
TRBJ2-1 | . | few | TRBV20-1 | TGCAGTGCTACCAAACCCGGTGGGGCGGGAAACTACAATGAGCAGTTCTTC | CSATKPGGAGNYNEQFF
TRBJ2-7 | TRBD1 | . | TRBV20-1 | TGCAGTGCTAGGAGTGGACAGGGGACGGACGAGCAGTACTTC | CSARSGQGTDEQYF
TRBJ2-7 | . | few | TRBV11-2 | TGTGCCAGCAGCTCCCCCCGGACAGCGAGGGAGCAGTACTTC | CASSSPRTAREQYF
TRBJ1-1 | . | few | TRBV20-1 | TGCAGTGCTAGAGATCAGGGCAGGGAAACTGAAGCTTTCTTT | CSARDQGRETEAFF
TRBJ1-6 | TRBD1 | . | TRBV11-1 | TGTGCCAGCAGCCTGACAGGGGTGTCACCCCTCCACTTT | CASSLTGVSPLHF
TRBJ2-1 | . | few | TRBV9 | TGTGCCAGCAGCCCTGGGGGCGCCAGCTCCTACAATGAGCAGTTCTTC | CASSPGGASSYNEQFF
TRBJ2-5 | TRBD2 | few | TRBV13 | TGTGCCAGCAGCCAACGGACTAGCGGGCGGGAGACCCAGTACTTC | CASSQRTSGRETQYF
TRBJ1-2 | TRBD1 | . | TRBV7-2 | TGTGCCAGCAGGTCAAGACAGGGCTGTGGCTACACCTTC | CASRSRQGCGYTF
TRBJ1-2 | . | . | TRBV21-1 | TGTGCCAGCAGCAAATCCCCGCGAACCCGGGACAAATCTAACTATGGCTACACCTTC | CASSKSPRTRDKSNYGYTF
TRBJ2-1 | . | few | TRBV29-1 | TGCAGCGTTGAACCGACTACCGGTAGGGAGCAGTTCTTC | CSVEPTTGREQFF
TRBJ2-1 | TRBD2 | . | TRBV5-1 | TGCGCCAGCACCACAACTAGCGGTTACAATGAGCAGTTCTTC | CASTTTSGYNEQFF